A selection of T cell receptor beta chains follows, all from one sample in a study of PD-1 blockade in mismatch repair-deficient tumors. Measured with immunoSEQ multiplex PCR; TCRdb has only the in-frame clones, and not every one. This table holds 14,000 or so clones, 65% to 90% found once. This sample comprised PBMCs, obtained around 15 weeks after starting pembrolizumab. The receptors derive from an adult with mismatch repair-deficient cancer. Both conserved end residues are part of each CDR3. The D gene is left open where the match is weak. Some rows have no size entry. The others give once, few or many, or a class for an expanded clone.

>.|TRBJ2-7|.|TRBV25-1
TGTGCCAGCAGTAGAAAGGACAGATCCTACTCCTACGAGCAGTACTTC
CASSRKDRSYSYEQYF
>.|TRBJ2-1|TRBD1|TRBV5-4
TGTGCCAGCAGCTTGTTGGGACAGGTTCTAACGCAGTTCTTC
CASSLLGQVLTQFF
>.|TRBJ1-2|TRBD1|TRBV19
TGTGCCAGTAGTATAGGGGGCCACAGGGGCTATGGCTACACCTTC
CASSIGGHRGYGYTF
>.|TRBJ2-1|TRBD2|TRBV5-1
TGCGCCAGCAGCTTGGAGGTACTAGCGGGAGCATCTGAGCAGTTCTTC
CASSLEVLAGASEQFF
>.|TRBJ1-5|TRBD1|TRBV18
TGTGCCAGCTCTCGGGACAGTGTGGGTGCGCAGCCCCAGCATTTT
CASSRDSVGAQPQHF
>once|TRBJ1-2|TRBD1|TRBV2
TGTGCCAGCAGTGAAGCTTTCACCGGGACAGTTCCCCTCTATGGCTACACCTTC
CASSEAFTGTVPLYGYTF
>once|TRBJ1-4|.|TRBV9
TGTGCCAGCAGCGGGGGGGGCGCAACTAATGAAAAACTGTTTTTT
CASSGGGATNEKLFF
>.|TRBJ2-7|TRBD2|TRBV19
TGTGCCAGTAGTCCCCTAGCGGACACCTTTTACGAGCAGTACTTC
CASSPLADTFYEQYF
>.|TRBJ2-5|.|TRBV27
TGTGCTCTCCAGCAGGTCCATTCGTCCAGCACGAAGACCCAGTACTTC
CALQQVHSSSTKTQYF
>.|TRBJ2-5|TRBD1|TRBV15
TGTGCCACCAGCAGTCCGGGACAGAGTATAGGGACCCAGTACTTC
CATSSPGQSIGTQYF
>.|TRBJ1-1|TRBD1|TRBV18
TGTGCCAGCTCGTCGGACAGGGGCTACACTGAAGCTTTCTTT
CASSSDRGYTEAFF
>.|TRBJ1-5|TRBD1|TRBV2
TGTGCCAGCAGGGGTCAGGGGGCGGGTAGCAATCAGCCCCAGCATTTT
CASRGQGAGSNQPQHF
>few|TRBJ2-7|.|TRBV6-1
TGTGCCAGCATCTTGAAGGCGGATAGCTCCTACGAGCAGTACTTC
CASILKADSSYEQYF
>few|TRBJ2-7|.|TRBV27
TGTGCCAGCAGTGGCACTAGCCACTCCTACGAGCAGTACTTC
CASSGTSHSYEQYF
>.|TRBJ1-4|.|TRBV2
TGTGCCAGTACCGATCCGCGGCCAAATGAAAAACTGTTTTTT
CASTDPRPNEKLFF
>.|TRBJ2-1|.|TRBV6-1
TGTGCCAGCATTCTAGCGAGGAGCTCCTACAATGAGCAGTTCTTC
CASILARSSYNEQFF
>.|TRBJ2-1|TRBD2|TRBV27
TGTGCCAGCAGTTCCCTACTTAGCGGGAGCTACAATGAGCAGTTCTTC
CASSSLLSGSYNEQFF
>.|TRBJ2-7|TRBD2|TRBV5-6
TGTGCCAGCAGGTGGAGCGGGAGAAGGTCCTACGAGCAGTACTTC
CASRWSGRRSYEQYF
>.|TRBJ2-2|TRBD2|TRBV7-8
TGTGCCAGCAGCTTTCGGGACTATCCGAACACCGGGGAGCTGTTTTTT
CASSFRDYPNTGELFF
>few|TRBJ2-7|.|TRBV29-1
TGCAGCGTTGATCCTAAGGGGGGGGAGCAGTACTTC
CSVDPKGGEQYF
>once|TRBJ1-2|.|TRBV6-5
TGTGCCAGCAGGGACCTGGGAGGGGACTATGGCTACACCTTC
CASRDLGGDYGYTF
>.|TRBJ1-3|.|TRBV28
TGTGCCAGCAGTTTGCCCCATACTCTCTCTGGAAACACCATATATTTT
CASSLPHTLSGNTIYF
>few|TRBJ2-7|TRBD1|TRBV7-8
TGTGCCAGCGGACCGGGACAGGGGGCCTACGAGCAGTACTTC
CASGPGQGAYEQYF
>.|TRBJ1-4|.|TRBV5-1
TGCGCCAGCAGCTCTCTCGCAACTAATGAAAAACTGTTTTTT
CASSSLATNEKLFF
>.|TRBJ2-7|TRBD2|TRBV6-6
TGTGCCAGCCGCCTCAGCGGGAGTTCCTACGAGCAGTACTTC
CASRLSGSSYEQYF
>.|TRBJ2-7|.|TRBV4-1
TGCGCCAGCAGCCAAGGGGTCGGGACACCGACCTACGAGCAGTACTTC
CASSQGVGTPTYEQYF
>.|TRBJ1-2|TRBD1|TRBV29-1
TGCAGCGTAGGACAGGGGGCCGGGAACTATGGCTACACCTTC
CSVGQGAGNYGYTF
>.|TRBJ1-4|TRBD1|TRBV7-2
TGTGCCAGCAGCTTAGAGGGGGCTCATCGTGAAAAACTGTTTTTT
CASSLEGAHREKLFF
>.|TRBJ2-1|.|TRBV10-2
TGCGCCAGCAGCTCCTCCTTGGTAACAGGGTACGACAATGAGCAGTTCTTC
CASSSSLVTGYDNEQFF
>.|TRBJ1-4|.|TRBV7-3
TGTGCCAGCAGCTTAACCCCCCAGGGGTCTGGTGAAAAACTGTTTTTT
CASSLTPQGSGEKLFF
>.|TRBJ1-2|TRBD1|TRBV28
TGTGCCAGCAGTTTGGGACAGGGATTGGACTACACCTTC
CASSLGQGLDYTF
>.|TRBJ2-5|TRBD1|TRBV5-8
TGTGCCAACTCGGACAGGGGGCGAGGAATGGAGACCCAGTACTTC
CANSDRGRGMETQYF
>.|TRBJ1-5|.|TRBV6-1
TGTGCCAGCAGTGAAGGGGGGGGGCAAAGAAGTCAGCCCCAGCATTTT
CASSEGGGQRSQPQHF
>.|TRBJ2-1|TRBD2|TRBV19
TGTGCCAGTAGCTTTCTTCGTACTAGCGGCACCTACAATGAGCAGTTCTTC
CASSFLRTSGTYNEQFF
>.|TRBJ2-2|TRBD2|TRBV5-1
TGCGCCAGCAGCTTAGGGGGACTAGCGGGAGCCGGCGGGGAGCTGTTTTTT
CASSLGGLAGAGGELFF
>.|TRBJ2-1|.|TRBV27
TGTGCCAGCAGTTTATACGCGCCCGACAGCTCCTACAATGAGCAGTTCTTC
CASSLYAPDSSYNEQFF
>.|TRBJ2-3|.|TRBV6-5
TGTGCCAGCAGTTACTCAGGACAAGAGAGCACAGATACGCAGTATTTT
CASSYSGQESTDTQYF
>.|TRBJ2-1|TRBD2|TRBV27
TGTGCCAGCAGTTTAGGTCACGTGCGGGAGCGGGATGAGCAGTTCTTC
CASSLGHVRERDEQFF
>.|TRBJ2-3|.|TRBV4-1
TGCGCCAGCAGCCCCCTTCCGGGAACGGATACGCAGTATTTT
CASSPLPGTDTQYF
>.|TRBJ1-1|TRBD1|TRBV4-2
TGTGCCAGCTGCGGACAGGAGAACACTGAAGCTTTCTTT
CASCGQENTEAFF
>.|TRBJ1-2|TRBD1|TRBV27
TGTGCCAGCAGTTTAAAAGGGGGCTGGGACTATGGCTACACCTTC
CASSLKGGWDYGYTF
>.|TRBJ1-2|.|TRBV7-2
TGTGCCAGCAGCTGGGGCCAGGGATACTATGGCTACACCTTC
CASSWGQGYYGYTF